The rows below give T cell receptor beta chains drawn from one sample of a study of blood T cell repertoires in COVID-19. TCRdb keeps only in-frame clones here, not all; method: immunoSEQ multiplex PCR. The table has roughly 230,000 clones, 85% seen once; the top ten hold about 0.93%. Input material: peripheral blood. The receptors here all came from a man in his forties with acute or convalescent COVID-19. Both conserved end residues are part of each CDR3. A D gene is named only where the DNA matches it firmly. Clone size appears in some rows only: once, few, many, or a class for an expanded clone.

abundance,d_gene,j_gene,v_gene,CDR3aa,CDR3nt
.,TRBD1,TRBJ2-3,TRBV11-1,CASSFNRGTDTQYF,TGTGCCAGCAGCTTCAACAGGGGGACAGATACGCAGTATTTT
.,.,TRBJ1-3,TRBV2,CASREPINTIYF,TGTGCCAGCAGGGAGCCAATAAACACCATATATTTT
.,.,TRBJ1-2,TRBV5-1,CASSLAPGDSSFYGYTF,TGCGCCAGCAGCTTGGCTCCGGGGGACTCTTCCTTCTATGGCTACACCTTC
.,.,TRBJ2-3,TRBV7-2,CASSPTSDTQYF,TGTGCCAGCAGCCCAACTAGCGATACGCAGTATTTT
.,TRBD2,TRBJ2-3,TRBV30,CAWSELAGSTDTQYF,TGTGCCTGGAGCGAATTAGCGGGGAGTACAGATACGCAGTATTTT
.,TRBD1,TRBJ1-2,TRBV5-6,CASSRDRDNYGYTF,TGTGCCAGCAGCCGGGACAGGGATAACTATGGCTACACCTTC
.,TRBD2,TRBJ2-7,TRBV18,CASSNPGLAGTYEQYF,TGTGCCAGCTCAAACCCGGGACTAGCGGGTACCTACGAGCAGTACTTC
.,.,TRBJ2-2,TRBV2,CASSVTRSLNTGELFF,TGTGCCAGCAGCGTAACTAGAAGTTTAAACACCGGGGAGCTGTTTTTT
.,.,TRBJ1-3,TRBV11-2,CASSLDPTPGNTIYF,TGTGCCAGCAGCTTAGACCCGACTCCTGGAAACACCATATATTTT
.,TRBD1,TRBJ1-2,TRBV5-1,CASSWTGMSYGYTF,TGCGCCAGCAGCTGGACAGGGATGTCCTATGGCTACACCTTC
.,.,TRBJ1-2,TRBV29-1,CSVETTNYGYTF,TGCAGCGTTGAAACAACTAACTATGGCTACACCTTC
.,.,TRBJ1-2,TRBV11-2,CASSSVGAYGYTF,TGTGCCAGCAGCTCCGTGGGGGCCTATGGCTACACCTTC
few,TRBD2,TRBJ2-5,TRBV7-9,CASRRLADYQETQYF,TGTGCCAGCAGAAGACTAGCGGATTACCAAGAGACCCAGTACTTC
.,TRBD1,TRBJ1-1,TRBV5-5,CASSSGGFGTQIRRNTEAFF,TGTGCCAGCAGCTCAGGGGGATTCGGGACCCAGATTCGGCGGAACACTGAAGCTTTCTTT
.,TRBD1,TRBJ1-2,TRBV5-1,CASSLAGDRVYGYTF,TGCGCCAGCAGCTTGGCAGGGGACAGGGTGTATGGCTACACCTTC
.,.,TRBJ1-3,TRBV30,CAWKVRGARGNTIYF,TGTGCCTGGAAGGTTCGGGGGGCGCGTGGAAACACCATATATTTT